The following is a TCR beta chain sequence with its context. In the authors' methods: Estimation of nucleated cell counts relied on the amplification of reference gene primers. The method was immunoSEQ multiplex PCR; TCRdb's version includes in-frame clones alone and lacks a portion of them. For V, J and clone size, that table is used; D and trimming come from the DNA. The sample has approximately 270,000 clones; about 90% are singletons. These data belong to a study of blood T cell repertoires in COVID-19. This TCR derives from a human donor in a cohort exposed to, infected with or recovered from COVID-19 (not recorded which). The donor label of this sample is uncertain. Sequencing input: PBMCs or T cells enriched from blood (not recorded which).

The DNA of the CDR3 is TGTGCCAGCAGTTCAGGACAAGTATATAGCAATCAGCCCCAGCATTTT. Translation gives CASSSGQVYSNQPQHF. V gene TRBV6-2 or TRBV6-3 combines with J gene TRBJ1-5; D possibly corresponds to TRBD1 (5 bases). The V gene's germline CDR1 is MNHEY and CDR2 SVGEGT. The CDR3 spans 16 residues. Trimming removed 4 bases from V and 0 bases from J, with 13 bases in between.